This T cell receptor (beta chain) emerged from a study of blood T cells in healthy people across ages. Notes on the study in general: Not knowing donor CMV status may have confounded expanded clonotype changes.

Combining a sample-barcoded 5' primer with a J-beta primer mix, a second PCR ran for 7 to 11 cycles. TCRdb reprocessed the 5' RACE reads with MiXCR, giving one entry per CDR3 protein. The sample yields about 700,000 distinct CDR3 sequences, 32% seen once. 16 amino acids form the CDR3, both terminal residues included. Germline V gives CDR1 MGHRA, CDR2 YSYEKL. Total RNA extracted from each sample amounted to at least 6 micrograms. Concerning this clonotype itself: Its antigen is not identified. The limits of the CDR3 on the DNA are not certain, so only TCRdb's listed CDR3 is given.

The sample comprised blood. The receptor was derived from a woman older than 75 in good health. The chain joins TRBV4-1 to TRBJ1-4; TRBD1 reflects the table's D call only, with no check against the DNA. CDR3 residues: CASSQDVGTGNEKRFF.